In this sample, the clone carrying this T cell receptor beta chain turned up a few times. Its antigen remains unknown. Data came from immunoSEQ multiplex PCR; TCRdb stores just in-frame clones and leaves some out. In the table there are about 81,000 clones, less than 90% of which are singletons. The germline V gene encodes CDR1 ENHRY and CDR2 SYGVKD. Unmatched junction bases numbered 4, after V lost 2 bases and J lost 0 bases. This CDR3 region has 16 residues. This specimen belongs to a study of identifying expanded T cells in peripheral blood. Findings and limits, study-wide: Approximately two-week clone count variance significantly increased as total template count grew.

The sequencing sample was made of blood. V and J are TRBV10-3 and TRBJ2-7; 10 nucleotides line up with TRBD1. This TCR was recovered from a person aged 18-70 years in good health. CDR3 amino acids: CAISEGGTGASYEQYF. In DNA form, the CDR3 reads TGTGCCATCAGTGAGGGGGGGACAGGGGCCTCCTACGAGCAGTACTTC.